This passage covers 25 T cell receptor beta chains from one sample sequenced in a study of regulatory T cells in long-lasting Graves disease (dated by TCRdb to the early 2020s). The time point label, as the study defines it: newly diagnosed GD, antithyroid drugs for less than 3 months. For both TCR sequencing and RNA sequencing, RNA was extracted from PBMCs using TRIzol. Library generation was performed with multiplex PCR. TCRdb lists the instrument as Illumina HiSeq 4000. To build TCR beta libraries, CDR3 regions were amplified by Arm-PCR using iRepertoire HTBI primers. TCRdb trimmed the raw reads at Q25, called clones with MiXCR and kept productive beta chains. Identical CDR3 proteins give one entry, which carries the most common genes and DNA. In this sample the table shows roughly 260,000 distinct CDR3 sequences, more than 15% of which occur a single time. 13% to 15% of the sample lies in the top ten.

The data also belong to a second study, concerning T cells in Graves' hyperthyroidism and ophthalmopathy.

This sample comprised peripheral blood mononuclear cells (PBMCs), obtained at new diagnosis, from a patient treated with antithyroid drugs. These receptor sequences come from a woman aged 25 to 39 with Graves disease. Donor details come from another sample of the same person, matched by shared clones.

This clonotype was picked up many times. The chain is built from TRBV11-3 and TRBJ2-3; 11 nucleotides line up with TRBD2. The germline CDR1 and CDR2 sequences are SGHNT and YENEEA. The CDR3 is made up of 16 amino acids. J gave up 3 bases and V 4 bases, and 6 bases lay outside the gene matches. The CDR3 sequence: CASSSGTSGPTDTQYF. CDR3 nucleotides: TGTGCCAGCAGCTCAGGGACTAGCGGCCCTACAGATACGCAGTATTTT.

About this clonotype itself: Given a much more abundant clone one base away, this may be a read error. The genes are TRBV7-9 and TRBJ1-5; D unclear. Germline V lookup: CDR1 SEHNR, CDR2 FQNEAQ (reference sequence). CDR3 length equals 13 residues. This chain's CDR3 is CASNLEAHQPQHF. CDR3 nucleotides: TGTGCCAGCAACTTAGAAGCCCATCAGCCCCAGCATTTT.

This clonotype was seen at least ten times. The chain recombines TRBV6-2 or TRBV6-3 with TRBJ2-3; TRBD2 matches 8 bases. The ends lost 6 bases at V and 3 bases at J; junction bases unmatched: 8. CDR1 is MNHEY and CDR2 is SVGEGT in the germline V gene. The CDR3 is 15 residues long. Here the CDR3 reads CASRGTSGSTDTQYF. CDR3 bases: TGTGCCAGCAGGGGGACTAGTGGAAGTACAGATACGCAGTATTTT.

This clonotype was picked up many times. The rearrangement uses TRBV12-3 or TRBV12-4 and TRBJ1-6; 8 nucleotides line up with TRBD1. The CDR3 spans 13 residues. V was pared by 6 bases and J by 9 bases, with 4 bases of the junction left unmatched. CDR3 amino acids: CASRGQAFSPLHF. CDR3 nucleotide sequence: TGTGCCAGCAGGGGACAGGCTTTTTCACCCCTCCACTTT.

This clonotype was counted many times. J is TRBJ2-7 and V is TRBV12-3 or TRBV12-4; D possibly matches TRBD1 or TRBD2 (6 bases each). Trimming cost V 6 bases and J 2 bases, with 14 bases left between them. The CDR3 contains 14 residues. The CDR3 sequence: CASSSGDNTYEQYF. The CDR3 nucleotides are TGTGCCAGCAGCTCGGGGGACAATACCTACGAGCAGTACTTC.

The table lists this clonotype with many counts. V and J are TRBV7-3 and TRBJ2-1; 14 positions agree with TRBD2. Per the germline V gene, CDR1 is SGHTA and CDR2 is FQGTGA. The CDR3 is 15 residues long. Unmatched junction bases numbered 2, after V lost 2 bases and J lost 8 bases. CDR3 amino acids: CASSLGTSGGDEQFF. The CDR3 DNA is TGTGCCAGCAGCTTAGGGACTAGCGGGGGTGATGAGCAGTTCTTC.

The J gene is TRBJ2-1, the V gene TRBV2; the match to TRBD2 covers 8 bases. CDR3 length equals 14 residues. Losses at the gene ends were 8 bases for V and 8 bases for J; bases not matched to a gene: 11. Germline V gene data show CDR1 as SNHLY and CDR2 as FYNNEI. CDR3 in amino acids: CASGGTTGGDEQFF. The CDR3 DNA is TGTGCCAGCGGCGGGACAACGGGGGGGGATGAGCAGTTCTTC.

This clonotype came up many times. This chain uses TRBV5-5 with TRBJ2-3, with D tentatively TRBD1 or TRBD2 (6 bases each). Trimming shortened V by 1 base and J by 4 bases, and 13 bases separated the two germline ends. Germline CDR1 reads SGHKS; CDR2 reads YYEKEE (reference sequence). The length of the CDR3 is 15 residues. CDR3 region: CASSLWWGASDTQYF. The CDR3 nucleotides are TGTGCCAGCAGCTTGTGGTGGGGGGCCTCAGATACGCAGTATTTT. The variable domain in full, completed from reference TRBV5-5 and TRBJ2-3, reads DAGVTQSPTHLIKTRGQQVTLRCSPISGHKSVSWYQQVLGQGPQFIFQYYEKEERGRGNFPDRFSARQFPNYSSELNVNALLLGDSALYLCASSLWWGASDTQYFGPGTRLTVL.

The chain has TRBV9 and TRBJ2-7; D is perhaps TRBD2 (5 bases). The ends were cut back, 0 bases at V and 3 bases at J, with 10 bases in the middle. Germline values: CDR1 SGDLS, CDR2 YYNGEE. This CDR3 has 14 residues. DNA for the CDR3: TGTGCCAGCAGCGTAGCTCCGGACTTCTACGAGCAGTACTTC. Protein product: CASSVAPDFYEQYF.

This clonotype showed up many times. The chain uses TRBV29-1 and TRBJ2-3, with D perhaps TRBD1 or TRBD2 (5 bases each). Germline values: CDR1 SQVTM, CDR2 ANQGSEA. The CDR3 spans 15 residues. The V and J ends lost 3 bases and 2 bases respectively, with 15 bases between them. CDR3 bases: TGCAGCGTTGAGGGCCTAGGGACCACCACAGATACGCAGTATTTT. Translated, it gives CSVEGLGTTTDTQYF.

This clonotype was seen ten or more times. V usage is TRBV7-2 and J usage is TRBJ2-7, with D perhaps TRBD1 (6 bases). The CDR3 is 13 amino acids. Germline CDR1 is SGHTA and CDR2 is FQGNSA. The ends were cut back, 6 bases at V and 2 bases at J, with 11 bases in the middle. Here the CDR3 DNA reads TGTGCCAGCAGTTACAGGGTGCCCTACGAGCAGTACTTC. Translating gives CASSYRVPYEQYF. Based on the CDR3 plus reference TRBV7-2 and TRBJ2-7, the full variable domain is GAGVSQSPSNKVTEKGKDVELRCDPISGHTALYWYRQSLGQGLEFLIYFQGNSAPDKSGLPSDRFSAERTGGSVSTLTIQRTQQEDSAVYLCASSYRVPYEQYFGPGTRLTVT.

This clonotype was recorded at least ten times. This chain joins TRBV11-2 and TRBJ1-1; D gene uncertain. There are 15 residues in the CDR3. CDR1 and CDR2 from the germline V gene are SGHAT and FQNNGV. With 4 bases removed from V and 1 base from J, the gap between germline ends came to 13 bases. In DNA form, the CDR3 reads TGTGCCAGCAGCTCTCGTCCGAAGGCGAACACTGAAGCTTTCTTT. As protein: CASSSRPKANTEAFF.

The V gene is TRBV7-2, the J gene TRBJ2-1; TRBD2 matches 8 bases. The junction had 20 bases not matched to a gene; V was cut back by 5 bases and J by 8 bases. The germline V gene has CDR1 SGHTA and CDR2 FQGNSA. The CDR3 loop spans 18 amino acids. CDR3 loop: CASSANPPGSGSNYEQFF. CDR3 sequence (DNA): TGTGCCAGCAGCGCCAACCCTCCGGGCAGCGGGAGTAACTATGAGCAGTTCTTC.

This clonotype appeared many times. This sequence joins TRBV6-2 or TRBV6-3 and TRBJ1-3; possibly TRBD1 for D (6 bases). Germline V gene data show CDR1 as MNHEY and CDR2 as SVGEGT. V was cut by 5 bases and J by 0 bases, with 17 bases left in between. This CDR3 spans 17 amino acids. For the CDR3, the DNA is TGTGCCAGCAGTGACGGACAGCAAACCGCCTCTGGAAACACCATATATTTT. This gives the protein CASSDGQQTASGNTIYF.

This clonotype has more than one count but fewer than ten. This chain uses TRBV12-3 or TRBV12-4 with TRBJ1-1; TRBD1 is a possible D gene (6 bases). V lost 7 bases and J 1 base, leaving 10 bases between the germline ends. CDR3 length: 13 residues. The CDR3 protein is CASTEGGNTEAFF. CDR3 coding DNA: TGTGCCAGCACCGAGGGGGGGAACACTGAAGCTTTCTTT.

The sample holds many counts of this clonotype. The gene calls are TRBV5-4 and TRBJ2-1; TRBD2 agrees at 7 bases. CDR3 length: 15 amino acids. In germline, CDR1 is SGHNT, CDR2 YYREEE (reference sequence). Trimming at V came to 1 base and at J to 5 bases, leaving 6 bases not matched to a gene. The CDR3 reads CASSLIGGNHNEQFF. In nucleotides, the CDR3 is TGTGCCAGCAGCTTGATCGGGGGGAACCACAATGAGCAGTTCTTC.

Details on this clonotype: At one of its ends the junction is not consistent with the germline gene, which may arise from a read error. Here the CDR3 reads CASSQVGGLSVAGGPEEQFF. DNA of the CDR3: TGTGCCAGCAGCCAAGTTGGAGGGCTAAGTGTAGCGGGGGGGCCTGAGGAGCAGTTCTTC. The chain carries TRBV4-1 and TRBJ2-1, with 11 bases fitting TRBD2. Germline CDR1 is MGHRA and CDR2 is YSYEKL. This CDR3 region has 20 residues.

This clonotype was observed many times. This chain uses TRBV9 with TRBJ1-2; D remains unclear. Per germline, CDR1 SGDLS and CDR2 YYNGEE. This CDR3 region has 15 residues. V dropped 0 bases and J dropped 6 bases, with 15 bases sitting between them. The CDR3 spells CASSVVSAGTDGYTF. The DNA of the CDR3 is TGTGCCAGCAGCGTAGTGTCTGCTGGAACAGATGGCTACACCTTC. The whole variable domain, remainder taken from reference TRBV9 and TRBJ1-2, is DSGVTQTPKHLITATGQRVTLRCSPRSGDLSVYWYQQSLDQGLQFLIQYYNGEERAKGNILERFSAQQFPDLHSELNLSSLELGDSALYFCASSVVSAGTDGYTFGSGTRLTVV.

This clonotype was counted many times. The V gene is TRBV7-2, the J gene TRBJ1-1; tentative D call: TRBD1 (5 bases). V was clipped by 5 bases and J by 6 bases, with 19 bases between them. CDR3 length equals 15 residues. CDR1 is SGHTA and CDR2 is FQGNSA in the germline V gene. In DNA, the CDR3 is TGTGCCAGCAGCGCGAGACCGGGGGAAAGGGCTGAAGCTTTCTTT. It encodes CASSARPGERAEAFF.

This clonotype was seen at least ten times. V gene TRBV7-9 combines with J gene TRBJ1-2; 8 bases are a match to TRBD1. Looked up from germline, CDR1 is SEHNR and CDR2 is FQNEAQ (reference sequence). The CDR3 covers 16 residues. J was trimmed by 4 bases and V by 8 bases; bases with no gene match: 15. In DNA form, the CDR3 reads TGTGCCAGCCATCGGTGGGGACAGGAAGACTTCTATGGCTACACCTTC. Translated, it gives CASHRWGQEDFYGYTF.

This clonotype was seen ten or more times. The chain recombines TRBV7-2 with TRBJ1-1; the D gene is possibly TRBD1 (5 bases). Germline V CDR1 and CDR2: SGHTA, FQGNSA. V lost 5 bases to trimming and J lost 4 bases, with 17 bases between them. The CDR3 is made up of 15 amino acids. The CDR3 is CASSVTRVMGTEAFF. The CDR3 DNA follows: TGTGCCAGCAGCGTCACCAGGGTAATGGGCACTGAAGCTTTCTTT.

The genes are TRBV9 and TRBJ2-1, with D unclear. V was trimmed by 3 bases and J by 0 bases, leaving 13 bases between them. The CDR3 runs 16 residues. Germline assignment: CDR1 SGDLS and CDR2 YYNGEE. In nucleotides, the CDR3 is TGTGCCAGCAGCGCCCATGTAGTAAGCTCCTACAATGAGCAGTTCTTC. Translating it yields CASSAHVVSSYNEQFF.

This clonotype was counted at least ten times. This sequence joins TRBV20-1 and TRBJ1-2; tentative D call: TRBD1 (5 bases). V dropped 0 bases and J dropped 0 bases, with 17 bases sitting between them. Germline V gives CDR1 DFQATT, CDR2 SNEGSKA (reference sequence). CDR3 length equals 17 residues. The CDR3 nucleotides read TGCAGTGCTAGAGATGGAGGTAGAAAGGGACCTAACTATGGCTACACCTTC. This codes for CSARDGGRKGPNYGYTF.

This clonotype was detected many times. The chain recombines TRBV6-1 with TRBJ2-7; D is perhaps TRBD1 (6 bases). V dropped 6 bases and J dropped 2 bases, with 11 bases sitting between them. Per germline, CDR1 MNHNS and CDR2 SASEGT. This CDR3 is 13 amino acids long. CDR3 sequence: CASSSGAPYEQYF. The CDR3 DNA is TGTGCCAGCAGCTCAGGGGCTCCCTACGAGCAGTACTTC.

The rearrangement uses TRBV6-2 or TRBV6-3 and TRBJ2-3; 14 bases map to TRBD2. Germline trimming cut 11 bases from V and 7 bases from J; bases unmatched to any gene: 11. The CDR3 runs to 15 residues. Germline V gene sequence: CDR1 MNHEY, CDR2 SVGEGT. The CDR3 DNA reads TGTGCCTCCGGACTAGCGGGAGGCCCCGGGCATACGCAGTATTTT. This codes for CASGLAGGPGHTQYF.